These 21 T cell receptor beta chains share one sample of origin, sequenced in a study of regulatory T cells in long-lasting Graves disease. Time point defined: newly diagnosed GD, antithyroid drugs for less than 3 months. Extracted RNA from PBMCs served as the source of the TCR library. For TCR beta, libraries came from iRepertoire HTBI primers and Arm-PCR of CDR3 regions. TCRdb fed the multiplex PCR reads into MiXCR, producing one record per CDR3 protein. Of 400,000 to 450,000 distinct CDR3 sequences in the sample, around 15% were seen once. These same data were also listed under a study on T cells in Graves' hyperthyroidism and ophthalmopathy.

Sequenced material: peripheral blood mononuclear cells (PBMCs), taken at new diagnosis, from a patient treated with antithyroid drugs. These receptors all come from a woman under 40 with Graves disease.

This clonotype has at least ten counts. The gene calls are TRBV7-9 and TRBJ2-7, with TRBD2 as a possible D gene (5 bases). V shed 7 bases and J shed 4 bases, with 11 bases lying between them. Per the germline V gene, CDR1 is SEHNR and CDR2 is FQNEAQ (reference sequence). The CDR3 sequence is 12 residues long. The CDR3 DNA is TGTGCCAGCATCGGGATAGGGTACGAGCAGTACTTC. It specifies CASIGIGYEQYF.

This clonotype came up many times. The chain employs TRBV28 and TRBJ1-1; D gene unclear. The CDR3 runs 13 residues. Germline-derived CDR1 and CDR2 are MDHEN and SYDVKM. V lost 4 bases and J lost 4, with 10 bases in between. The CDR3 spells CASSSGLRTEAFF. Written as DNA, the CDR3 is TGTGCCAGCAGTTCGGGGTTGCGCACTGAAGCTTTCTTT.

This clonotype appeared many times. This rearrangement joins TRBV19 to TRBJ2-7; 10 nucleotides align to TRBD1. The length of the CDR3 is 14 residues. The germline CDR1 and CDR2 sequences are LNHDA and SQIVND (reference sequence). V lost 9 bases, J lost 3 bases, and 8 bases stayed unmatched. The chain's CDR3 is CASRMGQGLYEQYF. In DNA, the CDR3 is TGTGCCAGCCGTATGGGACAGGGGCTCTACGAGCAGTACTTC. The variable domain in full, completed from reference TRBV19 and TRBJ2-7, reads DGGITQSPKYLFRKEGQNVTLSCEQNLNHDAMYWYRQDPGQGLRLIYYSQIVNDFQKGDIAEGYSVSREKKESFPLTVTSAQKNPTAFYLCASRMGQGLYEQYFGPGTRLTVT.

This CDR3 reads CASSVAGASYEQYF. As DNA, the CDR3 is TGTGCCAGCAGCGTAGCGGGAGCCTCCTACGAGCAGTACTTC. V and J are TRBV9 and TRBJ2-7, with D maybe TRBD2 (6 bases). The CDR3 loop spans 14 amino acids. Between the trimmed V and J ends, which lost 0 bases and 0 bases, there was a span of 7 bases. CDR1 and CDR2 (germline): SGDLS, YYNGEE.

The chain employs TRBV4-1 and TRBJ1-6; unclear D gene. V was shortened by 5 bases and J by 7 bases, with 12 bases between the two germline ends. The germline V gene has CDR1 MGHRA and CDR2 YSYEKL. This CDR3 is built from 14 residues. DNA of the CDR3: TGCGCCAGCAGCACCCCCCTAGGGAATTCACCCCTCCACTTT. It is translated as CASSTPLGNSPLHF.

Many counts were recorded for this clonotype. The chain uses TRBV2 and TRBJ2-5; D uncertain. The CDR3 has 11 residues. Trimming pared 6 bases from V and 3 bases from J, leaving 5 bases between. CDR1 is SNHLY, CDR2 FYNNEI, per germline. Here the CDR3 DNA reads TGTGCCAGCAGCGAAAAAGAGACCCAGTACTTC. Translating it yields CASSEKETQYF.

This clonotype was seen at least ten times. The CDR3, as DNA: TGTGCCAGCAGTAACGGACCGGGGAACACTGAAGCTTTCTTT. Its translation: CASSNGPGNTEAFF. V gene TRBV28 combines with J gene TRBJ1-1; D ambiguous. Trimming shortened V by 5 bases and J by 1 base, and 11 bases separated the two germline ends. This CDR3 is built from 14 residues. Per germline, CDR1 MDHEN and CDR2 SYDVKM.

The chain employs TRBV27 and TRBJ2-1; the D call may be TRBD1 or TRBD2 (5 bases each). CDR1 and CDR2 (germline): MNHEY, SMNVEV (reference sequence). Trimming stripped 5 bases from V and 10 bases from J, with 12 bases between. The CDR3 is made up of 12 amino acids. CDR3 nucleotides: TGTGCCAGCAGTCCCGGGACGCCCGAGCAGTTCTTC. Translation: CASSPGTPEQFF.

This clonotype has at least ten counts. The chain links TRBV20-1 to TRBJ2-1; D remains ambiguous. CDR1 and CDR2 from the germline V gene are DFQATT and SNEGSKA (reference sequence). The CDR3 is made up of 16 amino acids. Trimming cost V 0 bases and J 0 bases, with 12 bases left between them. CDR3 sequence: CSARENRGISYNEQFF. DNA of the CDR3: TGCAGTGCTAGAGAAAACCGCGGAATCTCCTACAATGAGCAGTTCTTC.

A remark on this clonotype: One end of the junction does not line up with germline, which may come from a read error. The rearrangement joins TRBV4-3 to TRBJ2-1; 12 bases align to TRBD2. This CDR3 contains 17 residues. Germline CDR1 is LGHNA and CDR2 is YSLEER. The CDR3 region is CASSQDWRTSGANEQLF. The CDR3 DNA reads TGCGCCAGCAGCCAAGATTGGCGGACTAGCGGGGCTAATGAGCAGCTCTTC.

As concerns this clonotype: A read error may be the cause here, since a much bigger clone is one base away. The CDR3 DNA is TGTGCCAGCAGCCCCAGGCCTCTAGAACACGAGCGGTACTTC. It is translated as CASSPRPLEHERYF. The V call is TRBV11-2, the J call TRBJ2-7; D unclear. This CDR3 is built from 14 residues. Germline-derived CDR1 and CDR2 are SGHAT and FQNNGV.

This clonotype was detected only a few times. This could be a read error, since a much larger clone is one nucleotide away. The CDR3 does not end in the conserved phenylalanine or tryptophan, so this is likely a read error. The chain has TRBV5-1 and TRBJ2-7; TRBD1 matches 9 bases. V lost 2 bases, J lost 0 bases, and 6 bases stayed unmatched. The CDR3 has 16 residues. Germline V gene data show CDR1 as SGHRS and CDR2 as YFSETQ. CDR3 nucleotide sequence: TGCGCCAGCAGCTTACCTCCGGGACAGGGCTCCTACGAGCAGTACTTA. Translation gives CASSLPPGQGSYEQYL.

This clonotype was counted a few times. V and J are TRBV4-1 and TRBJ2-3; 8 nucleotides line up with TRBD2. Germline lookup yields CDR1 MGHRA and CDR2 YSYEKL. The CDR3 totals 15 residues. Losses at the gene ends were 5 bases for V and 6 bases for J; bases not matched to a gene: 10. CDR3 amino acids: CASSWDSGIIDTQYF. For the CDR3, the DNA is TGCGCCAGCAGCTGGGATAGCGGGATCATCGATACGCAGTATTTT.

This clonotype was found many times. This rearrangement joins TRBV3-1 to TRBJ2-1, with D maybe TRBD2 (6 bases). V was shortened by 0 bases and J by 6 bases, with 9 bases between the two germline ends. Looked up from germline, CDR1 is LGHDT and CDR2 is YNNKEL (reference sequence). This CDR3 is built from 14 residues. This CDR3 reads CASSQDGGINEQFF. CDR3 bases: TGTGCCAGCAGCCAAGATGGAGGGATCAATGAGCAGTTCTTC.

The rearrangement links TRBV6-1 to TRBJ1-3; weak D call: TRBD1 (5 bases). V was trimmed by 6 bases and J by 4 bases, leaving 7 bases between them. The CDR3 has 12 amino acids. The germline V gene has CDR1 MNHNS and CDR2 SASEGT. CDR3 bases: TGTGCCAGCAGCAGGGCGGGAAACACCATATATTTT. Translating gives CASSRAGNTIYF.

The CDR3 DNA reads as TGTGCCAGCAGCCCTCCGGGACTAGCGGGAGGGCAAGAGACCCAGTACTTC. Protein: CASSPPGLAGGQETQYF. The V call is TRBV7-6, the J call TRBJ2-5; 16 bases are shared with TRBD2. Germline V gene sequence: CDR1 SGHVS, CDR2 FNYEAQ. J gave up 2 bases and V 5 bases, and 5 bases lay outside the gene matches. This CDR3 region has 17 residues.

This clonotype was detected ten times or more. The V call is TRBV28, the J call TRBJ2-7; 7 bases line up with TRBD2. The CDR3 is 18 amino acids. The V gene's germline CDR1 is MDHEN and CDR2 SYDVKM. Germline trimming cut 3 bases from V and 5 bases from J; bases unmatched to any gene: 19. In DNA form, the CDR3 reads TGTGCCAGCAGTTTCTCCACCCGTTATGGGGAAGGGAGGGACGAGCAGTACTTC. Protein sequence: CASSFSTRYGEGRDEQYF.

This clonotype appeared a few times. The V call is TRBV19, the J call TRBJ2-3; no reliable D call. V was trimmed by 0 bases and J by 2 bases, leaving 15 bases between them. This CDR3 region has 17 residues. Germline CDR1 and CDR2: LNHDA and SQIVND (reference sequence). CDR3 sequence reads: CASSIDPDGFNTDTQYF. Here the CDR3 DNA reads TGTGCCAGTAGTATAGATCCCGACGGTTTTAACACAGATACGCAGTATTTT.

The chain recombines TRBV6-2 or TRBV6-3 with TRBJ2-1, with 13 bases matching TRBD2. Trimming removed 6 bases from V and 9 bases from J; junction bases left unmatched: 11. The germline gives CDR1 MNHEY, CDR2 SVGEGT. The CDR3 covers 16 residues. The CDR3 DNA reads TGTGCCAGCAGCCCAAGGGGAACTAGCGGGAGGGGTGAGCAGTTCTTC. Residues: CASSPRGTSGRGEQFF.

The chain has TRBV29-1 and TRBJ1-2; D possibly corresponds to TRBD1 (5 bases). This CDR3 is built from 15 residues. Germline CDR1 is SQVTM and CDR2 is ANQGSEA. V lost 0 bases and J 3 bases, leaving 14 bases between the germline ends. The CDR3 coding sequence is TGCAGCGTTGAAGAAATAACAGGATTGGACTATGGCTACACCTTC. Encoded protein: CSVEEITGLDYGYTF.

The sample holds many counts of this clonotype. The CDR3 sequence is CASSPDRAIDGYTF. The CDR3 coding sequence is TGTGCCAGCAGCCCGGACAGGGCGATCGATGGCTACACCTTC. The chain combines TRBV28 with TRBJ1-2; 8 positions match TRBD1. The CDR3 has 14 residues. The J segment lost 6 bases and the V segment lost 6 bases, leaving 9 bases of the junction unmatched. Germline V gene lookup returns CDR1 MDHEN and CDR2 SYDVKM.